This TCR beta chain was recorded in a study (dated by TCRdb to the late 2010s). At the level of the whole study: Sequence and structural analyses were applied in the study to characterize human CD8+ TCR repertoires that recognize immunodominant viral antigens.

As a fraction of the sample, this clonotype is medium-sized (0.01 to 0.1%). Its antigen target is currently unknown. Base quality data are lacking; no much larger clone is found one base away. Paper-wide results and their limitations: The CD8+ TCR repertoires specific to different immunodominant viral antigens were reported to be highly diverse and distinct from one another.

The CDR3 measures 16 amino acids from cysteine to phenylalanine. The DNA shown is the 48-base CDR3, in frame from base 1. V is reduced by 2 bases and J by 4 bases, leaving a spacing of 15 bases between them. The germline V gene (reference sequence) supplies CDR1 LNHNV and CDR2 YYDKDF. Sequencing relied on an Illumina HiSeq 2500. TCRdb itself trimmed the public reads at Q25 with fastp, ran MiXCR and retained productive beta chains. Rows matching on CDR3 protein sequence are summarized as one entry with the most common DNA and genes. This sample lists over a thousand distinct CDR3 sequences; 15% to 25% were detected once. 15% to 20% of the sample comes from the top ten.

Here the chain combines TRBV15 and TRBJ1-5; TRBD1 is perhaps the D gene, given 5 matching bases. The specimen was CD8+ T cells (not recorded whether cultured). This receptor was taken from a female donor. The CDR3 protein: CATSRSTGGLNQPQHF. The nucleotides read TGTGCCACCAGCAGATCCACCGGGGGGTTGAATCAGCCCCAGCATTTT. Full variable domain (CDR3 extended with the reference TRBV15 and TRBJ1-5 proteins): DAMVIQNPRYQVTQFGKPVTLSCSQTLNHNVMYWYQQKSSQAPKLLFHYYDKDFNNEADTPDNFQSRRPNTSFCFLDIRSPGLGDTAMYLCATSRSTGGLNQPQHFGDGTRLSIL.